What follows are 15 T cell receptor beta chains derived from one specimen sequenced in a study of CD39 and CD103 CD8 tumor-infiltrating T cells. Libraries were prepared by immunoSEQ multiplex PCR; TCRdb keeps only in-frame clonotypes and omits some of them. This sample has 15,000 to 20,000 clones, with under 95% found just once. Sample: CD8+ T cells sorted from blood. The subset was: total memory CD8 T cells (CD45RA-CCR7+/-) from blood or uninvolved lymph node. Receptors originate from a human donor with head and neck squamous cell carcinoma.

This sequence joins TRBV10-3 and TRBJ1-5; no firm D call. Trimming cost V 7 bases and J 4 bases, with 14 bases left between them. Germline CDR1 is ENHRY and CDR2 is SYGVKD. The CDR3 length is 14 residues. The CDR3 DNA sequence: TGTGCCATCAAGGCGGCGGACCCTAATCAGCCCCAGCATTTT. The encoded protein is CAIKAADPNQPQHF.

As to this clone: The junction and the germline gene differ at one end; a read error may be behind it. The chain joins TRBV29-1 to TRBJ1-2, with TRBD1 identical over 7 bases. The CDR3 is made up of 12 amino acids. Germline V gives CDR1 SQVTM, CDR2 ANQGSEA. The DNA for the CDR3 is TGCAGCGTAGAGACAGGGCTTTATGGCCACACCTTC. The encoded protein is CSVETGLYGHTF. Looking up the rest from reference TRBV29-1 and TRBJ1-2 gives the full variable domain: SAVISQKPSRDICQRGTSLTIQCQVDSQVTMMFWYRQQPGQSLTLIATANQGSEATYESGFVIDKFPISRPNLTFSTLTVSNMSPEDSSIYLCSVETGLYGHTFGSGTRLTVV.

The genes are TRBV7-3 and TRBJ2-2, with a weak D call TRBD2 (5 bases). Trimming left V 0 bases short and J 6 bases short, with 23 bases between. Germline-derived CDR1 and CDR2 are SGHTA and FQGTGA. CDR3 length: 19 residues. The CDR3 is CASSLTAPRTGMGSGELFF. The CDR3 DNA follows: TGTGCCAGCAGCTTAACTGCCCCCCGGACGGGGATGGGGTCCGGGGAGCTGTTTTTT.

CDR3 protein: CASSYSQNEKLFF. In DNA form, the CDR3 reads TGTGCCAGCAGTTACTCGCAAAATGAAAAACTGTTTTTT. The genes are TRBV6-5 and TRBJ1-4; D remains ambiguous. Germline V gene data show CDR1 as MNHEY and CDR2 as SVGAGI. This CDR3 is 13 amino acids long. V was trimmed by 0 bases and J by 5 bases, leaving 4 bases between them.

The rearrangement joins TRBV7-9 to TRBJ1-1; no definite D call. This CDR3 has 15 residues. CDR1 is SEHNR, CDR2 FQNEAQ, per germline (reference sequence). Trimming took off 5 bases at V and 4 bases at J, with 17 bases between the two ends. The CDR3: CASSRSLLGVTEAFF. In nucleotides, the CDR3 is TGTGCCAGCAGCCGATCCCTGTTGGGTGTCACTGAAGCTTTCTTT.

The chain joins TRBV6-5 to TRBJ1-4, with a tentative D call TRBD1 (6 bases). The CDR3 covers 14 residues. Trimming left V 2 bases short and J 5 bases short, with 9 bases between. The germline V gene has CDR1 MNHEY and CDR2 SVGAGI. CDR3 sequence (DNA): TGTGCCAGCAGTTACGGGCAGGGGAATGAAAAACTGTTTTTT. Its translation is CASSYGQGNEKLFF.

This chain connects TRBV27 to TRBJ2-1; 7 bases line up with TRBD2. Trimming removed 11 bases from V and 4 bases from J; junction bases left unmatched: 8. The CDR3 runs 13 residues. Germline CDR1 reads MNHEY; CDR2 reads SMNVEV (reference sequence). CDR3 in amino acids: CAVGAGTYNEQFF. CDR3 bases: TGTGCCGTGGGAGCGGGGACTTACAATGAGCAGTTCTTC.

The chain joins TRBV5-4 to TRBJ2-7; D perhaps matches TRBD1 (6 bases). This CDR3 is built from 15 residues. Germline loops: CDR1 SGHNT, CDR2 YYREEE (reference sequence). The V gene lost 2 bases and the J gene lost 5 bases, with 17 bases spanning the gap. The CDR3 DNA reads TGTGCCAGCAGCTTTATCGGACAGAACTTCCACGAGCAGTACTTC. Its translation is CASSFIGQNFHEQYF. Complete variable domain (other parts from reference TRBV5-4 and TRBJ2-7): ETGVTQSPTHLIKTRGQQVTLRCSSQSGHNTVSWYQQALGQGPQFIFQYYREEENGRGNFPPRFSGLQFPNYSSELNVNALELDDSALYLCASSFIGQNFHEQYFGPGTRLTVT.

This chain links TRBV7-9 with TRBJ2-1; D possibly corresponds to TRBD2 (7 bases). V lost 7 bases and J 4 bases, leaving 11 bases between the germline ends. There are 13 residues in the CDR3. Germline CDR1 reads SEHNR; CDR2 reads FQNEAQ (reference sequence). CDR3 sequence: CASKGGNYNEQFF. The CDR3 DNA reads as TGTGCCAGCAAGGGGGGGAATTACAATGAGCAGTTCTTC.

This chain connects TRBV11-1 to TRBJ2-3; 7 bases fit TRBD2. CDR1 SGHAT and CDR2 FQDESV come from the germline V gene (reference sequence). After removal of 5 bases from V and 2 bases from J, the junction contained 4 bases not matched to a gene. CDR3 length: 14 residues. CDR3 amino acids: CASSQGLYTDTQYF. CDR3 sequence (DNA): TGTGCCAGCAGCCAGGGACTATACACAGATACGCAGTATTTT.

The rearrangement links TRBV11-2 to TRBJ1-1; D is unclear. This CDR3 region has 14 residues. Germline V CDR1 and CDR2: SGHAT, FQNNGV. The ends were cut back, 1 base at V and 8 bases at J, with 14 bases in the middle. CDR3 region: CASSLAGSGSEAFF. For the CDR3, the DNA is TGTGCCAGCAGCTTAGCGGGGTCCGGGAGCGAAGCTTTCTTT.

CDR3 in amino acids: CASGASGRSTDTQYF. The DNA of the CDR3 is TGTGCCAGCGGGGCTAGCGGGAGAAGCACAGATACGCAGTATTTT. V usage is TRBV27 and J usage is TRBJ2-3; 10 nucleotides align to TRBD2. Germline V gene data show CDR1 as MNHEY and CDR2 as SMNVEV (reference sequence). V lost 8 bases, J lost 0 bases, and 5 bases stayed unmatched. The CDR3 sequence is 15 residues long.

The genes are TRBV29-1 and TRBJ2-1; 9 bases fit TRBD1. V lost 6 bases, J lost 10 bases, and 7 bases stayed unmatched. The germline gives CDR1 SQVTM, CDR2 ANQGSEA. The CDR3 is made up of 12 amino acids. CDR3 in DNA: TGCAGCGTGGAACAGGGGGCTTGGGAGCAGTTCTTC. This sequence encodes CSVEQGAWEQFF.

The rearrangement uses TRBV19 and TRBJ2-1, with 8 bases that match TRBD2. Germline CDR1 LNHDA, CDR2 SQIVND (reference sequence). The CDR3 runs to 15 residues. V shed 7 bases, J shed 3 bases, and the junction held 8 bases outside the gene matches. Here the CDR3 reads CASNSGTSSYNEQFF. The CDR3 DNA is TGTGCCAGTAACTCCGGGACTAGTAGCTACAATGAGCAGTTCTTC.

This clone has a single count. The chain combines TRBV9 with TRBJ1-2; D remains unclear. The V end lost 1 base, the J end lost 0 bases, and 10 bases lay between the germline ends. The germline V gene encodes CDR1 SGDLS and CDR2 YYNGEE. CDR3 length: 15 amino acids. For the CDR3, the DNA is TGTGCCAGCAGCGTATCGGGGTCCGCTAACTATGGCTACACCTTC. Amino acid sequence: CASSVSGSANYGYTF.